The TCR beta chain described here comes from a study of CD8 T cells in ankylosing spondylitis. 5'-RACE, quantitative and with molecular barcodes, yielded the TCR beta libraries. TCRdb processed the 5' RACE reads anew with MiXCR; each CDR3 protein has one entry. Found here are about 400,000 distinct CDR3 sequences, 20% to 25% of them singletons; the top ten hold approximately 15%. Germline trimming cut 3 bases from V and 2 bases from J; bases unmatched to any gene: 2. The CDR3 runs to 16 residues. The V gene's germline CDR1 is SGHTA and CDR2 FQGNSA. This clonotype was counted between two and nine times. Its specificity is unknown. Study conclusions and caveats: Disease-linked clones reportedly concentrated significantly in matched ankylosing spondylitis synovial fluid. Both synovial fluid and blood in reactive arthritis had previously been reported to carry some motif variants. A motif in TCR beta, a set of under ten highly homologous variants, appeared characteristic of ankylosing spondylitis blood.

The TCR comes from a male donor with ankylosing spondylitis. Sequences were obtained from blood, either unsorted or a sorted T cell fraction (not recorded which). The V and J genes are TRBV7-2 and TRBJ2-2; TRBD2 aligns across 11 bases. The CDR3 is CASSLTSGTNTGELFF. The CDR3 bases are TGTGCCAGCAGCTTGACTAGCGGGACCAACACCGGGGAGCTGTTTTTT.